Presented here are 24 T cell receptor beta chains from one specimen sequenced in a study of OX40 agonist ivuxolimab in advanced cancers. Profiling relied on immunoSEQ multiplex PCR, and the TCRdb table lists in-frame clones only, not all of them. The repertoire consists of roughly 34,000 clones, with under 85% occurring once and the leading ten covering under 20%. Sequenced here: CD4+ or CD8+ T cells sorted from blood, sampled in a trial of the OX40 agonist ivuxolimab. The receptors originated from an adult with an advanced solid tumor such as melanoma, head and neck, liver or kidney cancer.

The rearrangement joins TRBV10-3 to TRBJ1-2; TRBD1 is a possible D gene (5 bases). CDR3 length: 14 residues. The ends were cut back, 5 bases at V and 6 bases at J, with 16 bases in the middle. CDR1 is ENHRY and CDR2 is SYGVKD in the germline V gene. CDR3 in amino acids: CAISFDREDHGYTF. For the CDR3, the DNA is TGTGCCATCAGTTTTGACAGAGAGGATCATGGCTACACCTTC.

The rearrangement links TRBV5-4 to TRBJ1-6; the D is unclear. The V gene lost 0 bases and the J gene lost 9 bases, with 13 bases spanning the gap. The germline gives CDR1 SGHNT, CDR2 YYREEE (reference sequence). The CDR3 is made up of 15 amino acids. In DNA form, the CDR3 reads TGTGCCAGCAGCTTGGATTTGGCTGCTCTTTCACCCCTCCACTTT. Translated, it gives CASSLDLAALSPLHF. The full variable domain, its missing parts supplied by reference TRBV5-4 and TRBJ1-6, is ETGVTQSPTHLIKTRGQQVTLRCSSQSGHNTVSWYQQALGQGPQFIFQYYREEENGRGNFPPRFSGLQFPNYSSELNVNALELDDSALYLCASSLDLAALSPLHFGNGTRLTVT.

The chain recombines TRBV19 with TRBJ1-5; D gene unclear. The CDR3 has 12 residues. Between the trimmed V and J ends, which lost 2 bases and 4 bases, there was a span of 3 bases. Germline V lookup: CDR1 LNHDA, CDR2 SQIVND (reference sequence). CDR3 sequence (DNA): TGTGCCAGTAGTATAATTAATCAGCCCCAGCATTTT. This sequence encodes CASSIINQPQHF.

The chain couples TRBV21-1 to TRBJ1-6. TRBV21-1 is reported as a pseudogene. The CDR3 is 15 residues long. CDR3 loop: CASSKSGRRSSPLHF. In DNA, the CDR3 is TGTGCCAGCAGCAAATCGGGACGTAGGAGTTCACCCCTCCACTTT.

The genes are TRBV19 and TRBJ1-2; D is unresolved. V lost 2 bases, J lost 3 bases, and 7 bases lay in between. The germline CDR1 and CDR2 sequences are LNHDA and SQIVND (reference sequence). The CDR3 runs to 13 residues. The DNA for the CDR3 is TGTGCCAGTAGTATAACGGACCACTATGGCTACACCTTC. Amino acids: CASSITDHYGYTF.

The gene calls are TRBV30 and TRBJ2-7; 11 positions agree with TRBD2. This CDR3 comprises 17 residues. Germline lookup yields CDR1 GTSNPN and CDR2 SVGIG (reference sequence). The trim removed 1 base at V and 0 bases at J, leaving 8 bases unmatched. CDR3 region: CAWSGSSGGSRSYEQYF. CDR3 nucleotides: TGTGCCTGGAGTGGATCTAGCGGGGGGTCCCGCTCCTACGAGCAGTACTTC.

The chain uses TRBV30 and TRBJ2-5; D perhaps matches TRBD1 (6 bases). V dropped 7 bases and J dropped 0 bases, with 9 bases sitting between them. There are 12 residues in the CDR3. Germline V gene lookup returns CDR1 GTSNPN and CDR2 SVGIG (reference sequence). Here the CDR3 reads CAYWTDQETQYF. The CDR3 DNA is TGTGCCTACTGGACAGACCAAGAGACCCAGTACTTC.

The genes are TRBV12-5 and TRBJ2-2; the match to TRBD1 covers 9 bases. The V segment lost 3 bases and the J segment 4 bases; nucleotides outside the gene matches: 3. Germline CDR1 and CDR2: LGHNT and FRNRAP. There are 15 residues in the CDR3. CDR3 nucleotides: TGTGCTAGTGGTTTAGGGACAGGGAGCACCGGGGAGCTGTTTTTT. Amino acids: CASGLGTGSTGELFF.

J is TRBJ1-2 and V is TRBV5-1; possibly TRBD1 for D (6 bases). CDR3 length: 18 amino acids. Germline CDR1 and CDR2: SGHRS and YFSETQ. V lost 0 bases and J lost 0, with 18 bases in between. CDR3 amino acids: CASSLDPGGGIANYGYTF. CDR3 nucleotides: TGCGCCAGCAGCTTGGACCCCGGAGGGGGAATAGCTAACTATGGCTACACCTTC.

A word on this clone: At one end the junction does not follow the germline gene, possibly because of a read error. The V and J genes are TRBV11-3 and TRBJ2-2; tentatively, D is TRBD1 (6 bases). Germline V gives CDR1 SGHNT, CDR2 YENEEA. This CDR3 is built from 17 residues. The CDR3 spells CASSFLPRPQGHRGAVF. The CDR3 DNA reads as TGTGCCAGCAGCTTTTTGCCCCGCCCCCAGGGGCACCGGGGAGCTGTTTTT.

The J gene is TRBJ1-2, the V gene TRBV29-1; D ambiguous. Germline V gene data show CDR1 as SQVTM and CDR2 as ANQGSEA. This CDR3 contains 13 residues. V was trimmed by 4 bases and J by 5 bases, leaving 14 bases between them. The CDR3 spells CSVVIPTEYGYTF. As DNA, the CDR3 is TGCAGCGTTGTCATACCGACGGAGTATGGCTACACCTTC. The full variable domain, completed using reference TRBV29-1 and TRBJ1-2, is SAVISQKPSRDICQRGTSLTIQCQVDSQVTMMFWYRQQPGQSLTLIATANQGSEATYESGFVIDKFPISRPNLTFSTLTVSNMSPEDSSIYLCSVVIPTEYGYTFGSGTRLTVV.

This clone has just one count. This chain links TRBV4-1 with TRBJ2-3; 10 bases fit TRBD1. The V and J ends lost 0 bases and 0 bases, in that order; junction bases with no gene match: 6. CDR1 is MGHRA and CDR2 is YSYEKL in the germline V gene. CDR3 length equals 18 residues. Written as DNA, the CDR3 is TGCGCCAGCAGCCAAGAGGGACAGGGGACTACTAGCACAGATACGCAGTATTTT. Translating it yields CASSQEGQGTTSTDTQYF.

This clone was observed once. This chain links TRBV7-8 with TRBJ2-4, with D possibly TRBD2 on 5 matching bases. Germline V lookup: CDR1 SGHVS, CDR2 FQNEAQ. The V and J ends lost 2 bases and 3 bases respectively, with 17 bases between them. The CDR3 is 17 amino acids. The CDR3 here is CASSLRRTGFDKNIQYF. The CDR3, as DNA: TGTGCCAGCAGCTTAAGGAGGACTGGGTTCGACAAAAACATTCAGTACTTC.

V gene TRBV2 combines with J gene TRBJ2-3, with 12 bases fitting TRBD2. Trimming cost V 6 bases and J 6 bases; bases outside gene matches: 13. The CDR3 has 17 residues. Germline assignment: CDR1 SNHLY and CDR2 FYNNEI. Here the CDR3 DNA reads TGTGCCAGCAGCGAGGGTGGTCTAGCGGGGGGGGCCGATACGCAGTATTTT. It yields the protein CASSEGGLAGGADTQYF.

The rearrangement uses TRBV6-1 and TRBJ1-1; 10 bases agree with TRBD1. The CDR3 length is 15 residues. The trim removed 3 bases at V and 2 bases at J, leaving 3 bases unmatched. Germline V gene lookup returns CDR1 MNHNS and CDR2 SASEGT. The CDR3 protein is CASSDRTGGNTEAFF. The CDR3 bases are TGTGCCAGCAGTGACAGGACAGGGGGAAACACTGAAGCTTTCTTT.

J is TRBJ1-2 and V is TRBV18; 8 nucleotides agree with TRBD1. V was pared by 6 bases and J by 4 bases, with 4 bases of the junction left unmatched. This CDR3 is 13 amino acids long. Germline loops: CDR1 KGHSH, CDR2 LQKENI. CDR3 in amino acids: CASSPGTGYGYTF. The DNA for the CDR3 is TGTGCCAGCTCGCCCGGGACAGGCTATGGCTACACCTTC.

Only one count was recorded for this clone. The CDR3 DNA reads TGTGCCTGGAGTGTACGAGCGGGGGGGCGGTACACCGGGGAGCTGTTTTTT. It yields the protein CAWSVRAGGRYTGELFF. The chain joins TRBV30 to TRBJ2-2, with 10 bases lining up with TRBD2. The germline gives CDR1 GTSNPN, CDR2 SVGIG (reference sequence). Trimming cost V 0 bases and J 3 bases; bases outside gene matches: 7. This CDR3 comprises 17 residues. Full variable domain (outside the CDR3, taken from reference TRBV30 and TRBJ2-2): SQTIHQWPATLVQPVGSPLSLECTVEGTSNPNLYWYRQAAGRGLQLLFYSVGIGQISSEVPQNLSASRPQDRQFILSSKKLLLSDSGFYLCAWSVRAGGRYTGELFFGEGSRLTVL.

In this sample, this clone is medium-sized. The chain uses TRBV5-1 and TRBJ1-1; D is undetermined. Trimming left V 2 bases short and J 3 bases short, with 8 bases between. The CDR3 contains 13 residues. Germline V gives CDR1 SGHRS, CDR2 YFSETQ. The CDR3 sequence: CASSFGGDTEAFF. CDR3 bases: TGCGCCAGCAGCTTTGGTGGGGACACTGAAGCTTTCTTT.

V and J are TRBV10-3 and TRBJ1-2; no firm D call. This CDR3 has 13 amino acids. CDR1 ENHRY and CDR2 SYGVKD come from the germline V gene. Trimming stripped 2 bases from V and 2 bases from J, with 6 bases between. The CDR3 bases are TGTGCCATCAGTGAGGATACAAACTATGGCTACACCTTC. It is translated as CAISEDTNYGYTF.

The chain carries TRBV6-6 and TRBJ1-4; possibly TRBD1 for D (6 bases). The CDR3 is 14 residues long. Trimming removed 2 bases from V and 7 bases from J, with 11 bases in between. Germline V gene lookup returns CDR1 MNHNY and CDR2 SVGAGI (reference sequence). CDR3 nucleotides: TGTGCCAGCAGTTACAGGGGGGCGGGTGAAAAACTGTTTTTT. Translated, it gives CASSYRGAGEKLFF.

V gene TRBV4-1 combines with J gene TRBJ2-4, with D perhaps assigned TRBD1 or TRBD2 (5 bases each). The CDR3 has 15 residues. CDR1 MGHRA and CDR2 YSYEKL come from the germline V gene. With 0 bases removed from V and 6 bases from J, the gap between germline ends came to 12 bases. DNA of the CDR3: TGCGCCAGCAGCCAAGAGTTGCAGAGGGGAAACATTCAGTACTTC. This gives the protein CASSQELQRGNIQYF.

The rearrangement links TRBV9 to TRBJ2-1; 8 bases are shared with TRBD1. Germline V CDR1 and CDR2: SGDLS, YYNGEE. Trimming removed 0 bases from V and 7 bases from J; junction bases left unmatched: 3. This CDR3 region has 14 residues. The CDR3, as DNA: TGTGCCAGCAGCGTAGACAGGGGGAGGAATGAGCAGTTCTTC. Translated, it gives CASSVDRGRNEQFF.

The V call is TRBV2, the J call TRBJ1-2; perhaps TRBD1 as D (5 bases). The CDR3 loop spans 13 amino acids. V lost 3 bases and J lost 2, with 7 bases in between. Germline lookup yields CDR1 SNHLY and CDR2 FYNNEI. The CDR3 nucleotides read TGTGCCAGCAGTGACCCAGGGAACTATGGCTACACCTTC. It is translated as CASSDPGNYGYTF.

The chain employs TRBV5-1 and TRBJ2-3; D remains unclear. CDR1 and CDR2 (germline): SGHRS, YFSETQ. The V end lost 4 bases, the J end lost 1 base, and 10 bases lay between the germline ends. CDR3 size: 14 residues. CDR3 sequence reads: CASSPGGGTDTQYF. The CDR3 DNA follows: TGCGCCAGCAGCCCCGGTGGGGGCACAGATACGCAGTATTTT.